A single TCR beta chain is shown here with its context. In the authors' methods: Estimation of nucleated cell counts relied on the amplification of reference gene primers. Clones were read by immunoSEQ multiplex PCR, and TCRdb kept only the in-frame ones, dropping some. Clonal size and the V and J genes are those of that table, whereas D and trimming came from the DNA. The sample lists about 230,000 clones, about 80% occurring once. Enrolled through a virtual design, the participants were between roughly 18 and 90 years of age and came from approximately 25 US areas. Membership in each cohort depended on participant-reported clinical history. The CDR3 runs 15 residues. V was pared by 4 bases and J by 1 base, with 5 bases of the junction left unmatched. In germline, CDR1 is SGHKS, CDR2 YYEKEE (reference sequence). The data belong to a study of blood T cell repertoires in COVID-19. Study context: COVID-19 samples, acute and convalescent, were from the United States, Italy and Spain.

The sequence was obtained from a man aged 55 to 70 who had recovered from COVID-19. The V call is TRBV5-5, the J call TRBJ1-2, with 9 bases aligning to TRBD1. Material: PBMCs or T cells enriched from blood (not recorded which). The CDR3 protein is CASSITGGNNYGYTF. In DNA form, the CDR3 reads TGTGCCAGCAGCATCACAGGGGGCAATAACTATGGCTACACCTTC.